These 21 T cell receptor beta chains came from one sample sequenced in a study of T cells in Graves' hyperthyroidism and ophthalmopathy (dated by TCRdb to about 2019). Receptor libraries were prepared by multiplex PCR. Instrument used: Illumina HiSeq 2000. The TCR beta CDR3 regions were amplified from RNA transcripts. For the first round of RT-PCR on the TCR CDR3, the HTBI primer set was used together with the Qiagen OneStep RT-PCR kit. Starting from the raw public reads, TCRdb applied fastp trimming at Q25, assembled clones with MiXCR and retained in-frame beta chains. Rows are unified per CDR3 protein, each entry keeping the most common DNA and genes. The sample table contains about 600,000 distinct CDR3 sequences; only one count was recorded for approximately 14% of them. Roughly 7% of the sample goes to the ten largest clones. Input material: blood. Receptors were obtained from a woman in her late teens or twenties with Graves' ophthalmopathy.

The sample holds many counts of this clonotype. The chain couples TRBV6-1 to TRBJ1-5, with no clear D. The CDR3 runs to 14 residues. CDR1 is MNHNS and CDR2 is SASEGT in the germline V gene. V lost 3 bases and J lost 2, with 8 bases in between. In nucleotides, the CDR3 is TGTGCCAGCAGTGATAGGTGGGGCAATCAGCCCCAGCATTTT. Encoded protein: CASSDRWGNQPQHF.

V usage is TRBV4-1 and J usage is TRBJ2-3, with TRBD1 matching over 7 bases. V shed 1 base, J shed 3 bases, and the junction held 4 bases outside the gene matches. The length of the CDR3 is 15 residues. Germline loops: CDR1 MGHRA, CDR2 YSYEKL. The CDR3 DNA sequence: TGCGCCAGCAGCCAAGTGGGGACAGCGACAGATACGCAGTATTTT. Its translation is CASSQVGTATDTQYF.

This clonotype was counted at least ten times. The chain has TRBV2 and TRBJ2-5; the D gene could be TRBD1 or TRBD2 (6 bases each). This CDR3 has 12 residues. V was trimmed by 7 bases and J by 4 bases, leaving 10 bases between them. Germline CDR1 reads SNHLY; CDR2 reads FYNNEI. CDR3 bases: TGTGCCAGCAAAGGAGGGGGAGAGACCCAGTACTTC. Translation gives CASKGGGETQYF.

This clonotype occurred many times. The rearrangement links TRBV20-1 to TRBJ2-7; 8 bases line up with TRBD2. The trim removed 0 bases at V and 0 bases at J, leaving 7 bases unmatched. Germline V gene sequence: CDR1 DFQATT, CDR2 SNEGSKA (reference sequence). The CDR3 runs 16 residues. The CDR3 sequence is CSARDTERESSYEQYF. The CDR3 DNA reads TGCAGTGCTAGAGATACCGAGCGGGAGTCCTCCTACGAGCAGTACTTC.

V gene TRBV19 combines with J gene TRBJ2-5; a weak D match, TRBD2 (6 bases). The V and J ends lost 5 bases and 3 bases respectively, with 25 bases between them. This CDR3 is built from 18 residues. The germline gives CDR1 LNHDA, CDR2 SQIVND (reference sequence). CDR3 loop: CASSAHPYTGASEETQYF. The CDR3 DNA reads TGTGCCAGTAGTGCACACCCCTATACCGGGGCTAGCGAAGAGACCCAGTACTTC.

The chain joins TRBV28 to TRBJ1-6; possibly TRBD1 for D (5 bases). This CDR3 region has 15 residues. CDR1 is MDHEN and CDR2 is SYDVKM in the germline V gene. The V gene lost 3 bases and the J gene lost 9 bases, with 15 bases spanning the gap. CDR3 loop: CASSFPRWRGSPLHF. The DNA of the CDR3 is TGTGCCAGCAGTTTTCCCCGCTGGAGGGGTTCACCCCTCCACTTT.

Only a few counts were recorded for this clonotype. V and J are TRBV14 and TRBJ2-7, with D uncertain. This CDR3 contains 13 residues. Deletions cut 4 bases from V and 3 bases from J, with 10 bases between. The V gene's germline CDR1 is SGHDN and CDR2 FVKESK. DNA for the CDR3: TGTGCCAGCAGCCTGATCCATCACTACGAGCAGTACTTC. Translating gives CASSLIHHYEQYF.

The genes are TRBV28 and TRBJ2-5, with D uncertain. The germline gives CDR1 MDHEN, CDR2 SYDVKM. This CDR3 region has 12 residues. Trimming took off 2 bases at V and 5 bases at J, with 6 bases between the two ends. The chain's CDR3 is CASSLRMETQYF. In nucleotides, the CDR3 is TGTGCCAGCAGTTTAAGGATGGAGACCCAGTACTTC.

The table lists this clonotype with many counts. The V call is TRBV30, the J call TRBJ1-1; D possibly corresponds to TRBD1 (6 bases). The V end was cut by 3 bases, the J end by 1 base, with 9 bases between. The CDR3 is 13 residues long. Germline V gene sequence: CDR1 GTSNPN, CDR2 SVGIG (reference sequence). The CDR3 DNA follows: TGTGCCTGGAGGGGACACCCGAACACTGAAGCTTTCTTT. Its translation is CAWRGHPNTEAFF.

The chain couples TRBV2 to TRBJ1-1; 12 bases map to TRBD1. Losses at the gene ends were 11 bases for V and 1 base for J; bases not matched to a gene: 20. The CDR3 sequence is 19 residues long. Germline CDR1 is SNHLY and CDR2 is FYNNEI. Here the CDR3 DNA reads TGTGCCCAGCACAGGGGACAGGGGGCGGGGAGTCCCCAGAACACTGAAGCTTTCTTT. Encoded protein: CAQHRGQGAGSPQNTEAFF.

Ten or more counts support this clonotype. Written as DNA, the CDR3 is TGCAGCGTTCGGTGGCAGGGGAACTATGGCTACACCTTC. This translates into CSVRWQGNYGYTF. The chain carries TRBV29-1 and TRBJ1-2, with D possibly TRBD1 on 6 matching bases. Germline-derived CDR1 and CDR2 are SQVTM and ANQGSEA. V lost 5 bases to trimming and J lost 2 bases, with 12 bases between them. The CDR3 sequence is 13 residues long.

This clonotype turned up a few times. V and J are TRBV28 and TRBJ1-1; TRBD1 might be the D (6 bases). The CDR3 runs to 13 residues. In germline, CDR1 is MDHEN, CDR2 SYDVKM. Trimming shortened V by 1 base and J by 5 bases, and 8 bases separated the two germline ends. The CDR3 spells CASSLLDSTEAFF. The CDR3 DNA reads TGTGCCAGCAGTTTATTGGACAGTACTGAAGCTTTCTTT.

This clonotype was detected ten times or more. The chain uses TRBV27 and TRBJ2-1, with 8 nucleotides matching TRBD2. The germline gives CDR1 MNHEY, CDR2 SMNVEV (reference sequence). This CDR3 is built from 15 residues. Unmatched junction bases numbered 3, after V lost 1 base and J lost 4 bases. CDR3 loop: CASSLWVAGYNEQFF. As DNA, the CDR3 is TGTGCCAGCAGTTTATGGGTAGCGGGGTACAATGAGCAGTTCTTC.

This clonotype was counted ten times or more. The V and J genes are TRBV24-1 and TRBJ2-1; no clear D gene. Trimming took off 5 bases at V and 7 bases at J, with 20 bases between the two ends. Germline CDR1 is KGHDR and CDR2 is SFDVKD. There are 16 residues in the CDR3. CDR3 sequence: CATSALASQIRNEQFF. CDR3 in DNA: TGTGCCACCAGTGCCCTGGCTTCTCAAATACGAAATGAGCAGTTCTTC.

This clonotype was seen more than once but under ten times. The rearrangement links TRBV14 to TRBJ1-4; 7 bases map to TRBD1. V lost 4 bases, J lost 0 bases, and 8 bases stayed unmatched. The CDR3 runs 17 residues. CDR1 is SGHDN and CDR2 is FVKESK in the germline V gene. CDR3 protein: CASSLRHRGATNEKLFF. DNA of the CDR3: TGTGCCAGCAGCCTTAGACACAGGGGTGCAACTAATGAAAAACTGTTTTTT.

Many counts were recorded for this clonotype. The chain employs TRBV27 and TRBJ1-5; no reliable D call. V was shortened by 6 bases and J by 2 bases, with 8 bases between the two germline ends. Looked up from germline, CDR1 is MNHEY and CDR2 is SMNVEV (reference sequence). The CDR3 totals 13 residues. The CDR3 reads CASSFRGNQPQHF. CDR3 sequence (DNA): TGTGCCAGCAGCTTTCGTGGCAATCAGCCCCAGCATTTT.

The chain couples TRBV19 to TRBJ2-7, with 9 nucleotides matching TRBD2. Germline CDR1 LNHDA, CDR2 SQIVND (reference sequence). V lost 2 bases and J lost 3; bases outside the gene matches: 5. This CDR3 spans 15 amino acids. The CDR3 is CASSILAGGFYEQYF. Written as DNA, the CDR3 is TGTGCCAGTAGTATACTTGCGGGAGGGTTCTACGAGCAGTACTTC.

This rearrangement joins TRBV6-1 to TRBJ1-6; D is ambiguous. Deletions cut 5 bases from V and 0 bases from J, with 17 bases between. The CDR3 totals 18 residues. The germline V gene has CDR1 MNHNS and CDR2 SASEGT. Here the CDR3 DNA reads TGTGCCAGCAGTTATATCGCGCCCCAGCTCTCCTATAATTCACCCCTCCACTTT. Translated: CASSYIAPQLSYNSPLHF.

The chain has TRBV3-1 and TRBJ2-3; 7 bases map to TRBD2. The J segment lost 12 bases and the V segment lost 2 bases, leaving 14 bases of the junction unmatched. The germline V gene encodes CDR1 LGHDT and CDR2 YNNKEL (reference sequence). This CDR3 has 15 amino acids. The CDR3 DNA reads as TGTGCCAGCAGCCAACCCCTCGGAGGGCTAGCGGAACAGTATTTT. It specifies CASSQPLGGLAEQYF.

The chain joins TRBV6-5 to TRBJ2-3, with no clear D. The CDR3 is made up of 13 amino acids. Germline CDR1 reads MNHEY; CDR2 reads SVGAGI. Trimming removed 3 bases from V and 4 bases from J, with 8 bases in between. CDR3 nucleotide sequence: TGTGCCAGCAGTTATCGAGCGCCAGATACGCAGTATTTT. Residues: CASSYRAPDTQYF.

This clonotype appeared many times. V gene TRBV11-1 combines with J gene TRBJ1-1, with TRBD1 identical over 9 bases. Unmatched junction bases numbered 9, after V lost 1 base and J lost 6 bases. Germline V gene data show CDR1 as SGHAT and CDR2 as FQDESV (reference sequence). The CDR3 sequence is 16 residues long. The CDR3 coding sequence is TGTGCCAGCAGCTTAGTAGCAACAGGGGGCTGGGCTGAAGCTTTCTTT. As protein: CASSLVATGGWAEAFF.